Detailed here is one T cell receptor (beta chain). Its antigen remains unknown. Germline assignment: CDR1 LNHNV and CDR2 YYDKDF (reference sequence). The CDR3 extends over 14 amino acids. Trimming left V 3 bases short and J 4 bases short, with 10 bases between. This entry comes from a study of cytomegalovirus exposure and HLA in healthy donors. At the level of the study: It was reported in a later analysis that the same platform had been used for the approximately 110 validation repertoires as for the roughly 670 first-cohort repertoires.

Overall study results and limits: It was found in a later analysis that first-cohort TCR clusters tended to co-occur in the roughly 120 validation repertoires.

The approximately 120-subject validation cohort, separate from the roughly 700-subject first cohort, included the donors. Repertoires were generated with immunoSEQ multiplex PCR, while TCRdb's copy carries only in-frame clones and drops some. Found here are about 64,000 clones, around nine tenths of them singletons; the top ten hold over 1.5%. The chain uses TRBV15 and TRBJ1-5, with a possible D match to TRBD1 (5 bases). The sample was PBMCs. The clonotype was recovered from a woman aged 18 to 35 in good health and CMV-seronegative. The CDR3 DNA is TGTGCCACCAGCAGGACAGTCACTAATCAGCCCCAGCATTTT. Protein sequence: CATSRTVTNQPQHF. Full variable domain (remainder filled in from reference TRBV15 and TRBJ1-5): DAMVIQNPRYQVTQFGKPVTLSCSQTLNHNVMYWYQQKSSQAPKLLFHYYDKDFNNEADTPDNFQSRRPNTSFCFLDIRSPGLGDTAMYLCATSRTVTNQPQHFGDGTRLSIL.